The 20 T cell receptor beta chains listed next were all sequenced from one sample in a study of T cells in Graves' hyperthyroidism and ophthalmopathy. TCR beta CDR3 regions were amplified from RNA transcripts. An initial round of RT-PCR targeting the TCR CDR3 relied on the HTBI primer set. In TCRdb, the multiplex PCR reads were re-called with MiXCR into one record per CDR3 protein. The repertoire holds 300,000 to 450,000 distinct CDR3 sequences, with roughly 14% as singletons. The sequenced sample was blood. All receptors come from a woman aged 18 to 35 with Graves' hyperthyroidism that later progressed to Graves' ophthalmopathy.

In this sample, this clonotype turned up a few times. This chain links TRBV4-1 with TRBJ1-3, with 8 bases that match TRBD1. This CDR3 spans 18 amino acids. CDR1 and CDR2 (germline): MGHRA, YSYEKL. Trimming at V came to 0 bases and at J to 0 bases, leaving 7 bases not matched to a gene. CDR3 amino acids: CASSQDPGQGFSGNTIYF. CDR3 in DNA: TGCGCCAGCAGCCAAGATCCCGGACAGGGCTTCTCTGGAAACACCATATATTTT.

This clonotype was observed a single time. A much larger clone sits a single nucleotide away, making a read error possible. Lacking the conserved final phenylalanine or tryptophan, this CDR3 likely reflects a read error. The chain combines TRBV2 with TRBJ2-7; D ambiguous. Trimming removed 6 bases at V and 6 bases at J, with 12 bases between. CDR3 length: 12 amino acids. Germline V gives CDR1 SNHLY, CDR2 FYNNEI. The CDR3 protein is CASSQAKSEQYL. The CDR3 nucleotides read TGTGCCAGCAGCCAGGCAAAAAGCGAGCAGTACCTC.

This clonotype was picked up a small number of times. A much more abundant neighbour one base away suggests this may be a read error. The V gene is TRBV28, the J gene TRBJ1-4; no reliable D call. Germline V gives CDR1 MDHEN, CDR2 SYDVKM. There are 14 residues in the CDR3. The CDR3 reads CASSLFRSNERLFF. CDR3 nucleotides: TGTGCCAGCAGTTTATTCAGGAGTAATGAAAGACTGTTTTTT.

This clonotype was recorded many times. This chain joins TRBV6-2 or TRBV6-3 and TRBJ2-7; 10 bases are a match to TRBD2. This CDR3 has 14 amino acids. The trim removed 7 bases at V and 6 bases at J, leaving 9 bases unmatched. Germline V gene lookup returns CDR1 MNHEY and CDR2 SVGEGT. The DNA for the CDR3 is TGTGCCAGCAACCCGTTCCGGACTAGCGGCGAGCAGTACTTC. It encodes CASNPFRTSGEQYF.

This clonotype was detected only a few times. For the CDR3, the DNA is TGTGCCAGCAGCTCCGGACGAAAAGAGGGCGAGCAGTACTTC. Its translation is CASSSGRKEGEQYF. The rearrangement uses TRBV5-8 and TRBJ2-7; possibly TRBD2 for D (5 bases). Trimming left V 3 bases short and J 6 bases short, with 16 bases between. Germline V lookup: CDR1 SGHTS, CDR2 YDEGEE. CDR3 length equals 14 residues.

This clonotype has at least ten counts. The J gene is TRBJ2-5, the V gene TRBV4-2; D perhaps matches TRBD2 (7 bases). Per germline, CDR1 LGHNA and CDR2 YNFKEQ. V was clipped by 0 bases and J by 2 bases, with 13 bases between them. The CDR3 is 16 amino acids. The CDR3 protein is CASSQDHREGQETQYF. In DNA, the CDR3 is TGTGCCAGCAGCCAAGATCACAGGGAGGGACAAGAGACCCAGTACTTC.

The V and J genes are TRBV27 and TRBJ2-7; weak D call: TRBD1 (5 bases). V was cut by 2 bases and J by 5 bases, with 13 bases left in between. The CDR3 is made up of 14 amino acids. The V gene's germline CDR1 is MNHEY and CDR2 SMNVEV (reference sequence). CDR3 nucleotide sequence: TGTGCCAGCAGTTTAACCTCGACAGCCAACGAGCAGTACTTC. Encoded protein: CASSLTSTANEQYF.

This clonotype was picked up many times. The chain recombines TRBV28 with TRBJ2-1; 7 nucleotides match TRBD2. The CDR3 length is 17 residues. V lost 5 bases to trimming and J lost 7 bases; unmatched junction nucleotides: 17. The germline V gene encodes CDR1 MDHEN and CDR2 SYDVKM. For the CDR3, the DNA is TGTGCCAGCAGTCTTCTCCCCTGGGCGGGAGTAGGAAATGAGCAGTTCTTC. This gives the protein CASSLLPWAGVGNEQFF.

This clonotype was counted at least ten times. The chain is built from TRBV7-2 and TRBJ2-3; 16 nucleotides match TRBD2. Germline V gene sequence: CDR1 SGHTA, CDR2 FQGNSA. The junction had 20 bases not matched to a gene; V was cut back by 5 bases and J by 3 bases. This CDR3 has 22 amino acids. DNA for the CDR3: TGTGCCAGCAGCCGTTGGGGACACACTCTGGGACTAGCGGGAGGGCAAACAGATACGCAGTATTTT. Translating it yields CASSRWGHTLGLAGGQTDTQYF.

The chain combines TRBV5-5 with TRBJ1-1; 7 positions match TRBD1. The ends lost 1 base at V and 3 bases at J; junction bases unmatched: 9. This CDR3 comprises 16 residues. Germline assignment: CDR1 SGHKS and CDR2 YYEKEE (reference sequence). DNA of the CDR3: TGTGCCAGCAGCTTGCTTACAGGGGTGGGAGACACTGAAGCTTTCTTT. Its protein product is CASSLLTGVGDTEAFF.

At least ten counts were recorded for this clonotype. The rearrangement joins TRBV30 to TRBJ1-5; no clear D. V was shortened by 0 bases and J by 0 bases, with 9 bases between the two germline ends. Germline V gene sequence: CDR1 GTSNPN, CDR2 SVGIG (reference sequence). CDR3 length: 15 residues. CDR3 protein: CAWSVRGYSNQPQHF. CDR3 nucleotide sequence: TGTGCCTGGAGTGTACGCGGATATAGCAATCAGCCCCAGCATTTT.

The sample holds many counts of this clonotype. This sequence joins TRBV30 and TRBJ2-1, with 9 nucleotides matching TRBD2. This CDR3 comprises 13 residues. CDR1 and CDR2 (germline): GTSNPN, SVGIG (reference sequence). After removal of 5 bases from V and 5 bases from J, the junction contained 4 bases not matched to a gene. CDR3 sequence: CAWSGLANNEQFF. The CDR3 region has the DNA TGTGCCTGGTCGGGACTAGCAAACAATGAGCAGTTCTTC.

This clonotype has a handful of counts. V usage is TRBV6-5 and J usage is TRBJ2-2, with D unresolved. V dropped 0 bases and J dropped 6 bases, with 5 bases sitting between them. Looked up from germline, CDR1 is MNHEY and CDR2 is SVGAGI. The CDR3 sequence is 13 residues long. The CDR3 DNA is TGTGCCAGCAGTTACTCGTCGGCCGGGGAGCTGTTTTTT. Protein product: CASSYSSAGELFF.

The V gene is TRBV9, the J gene TRBJ2-1; 7 bases match TRBD1. CDR1 and CDR2 (germline): SGDLS, YYNGEE. The V gene end was trimmed by 3 bases and the J gene end by 9 bases; junction bases not matched to a gene: 18. The CDR3 extends over 17 amino acids. Written as DNA, the CDR3 is TGTGCCAGCAGCGCAGTCCCCGACAGGGATGGAAAGGGTGAGCAGTTCTTC. It specifies CASSAVPDRDGKGEQFF.

This clonotype was observed a few times. The chain employs TRBV20-1 and TRBJ2-4, with D perhaps matching TRBD1 or TRBD2 (6 bases each). This CDR3 has 13 amino acids. V dropped 2 bases and J dropped 6 bases, with 11 bases sitting between them. Germline CDR1 and CDR2: DFQATT and SNEGSKA (reference sequence). Written as DNA, the CDR3 is TGCAGTGCTAGAATCAGGGGAGGAAACATTCAGTACTTC. Its translation: CSARIRGGNIQYF.

The rearrangement uses TRBV2 and TRBJ1-2; tentative D call: TRBD1 (5 bases). The CDR3 covers 15 residues. Trimming took 4 bases from V and 0 from J, leaving 12 bases between them. Germline-derived CDR1 and CDR2 are SNHLY and FYNNEI. CDR3 protein: CASSVDSLANYGYTF. The CDR3 nucleotides are TGTGCCAGCAGTGTAGACAGCCTCGCTAACTATGGCTACACCTTC.

This clonotype has at least ten counts. V is TRBV28 and J is TRBJ1-2; D uncertain. V lost 3 bases to trimming and J lost 3 bases, with 8 bases between them. The germline V gene has CDR1 MDHEN and CDR2 SYDVKM. This CDR3 is 13 amino acids long. Written as DNA, the CDR3 is TGTGCCAGCAGTTTTACCTGGGACTATGGCTACACCTTC. This codes for CASSFTWDYGYTF.

This clonotype showed up many times. The V gene is TRBV7-3, the J gene TRBJ2-3, with 8 bases identical to TRBD2. There are 15 residues in the CDR3. Germline CDR1 and CDR2: SGHTA and FQGTGA. V dropped 5 bases and J dropped 4; count of bases not matched to a gene: 8. CDR3 sequence: CASSLSGTSADTQYF. The CDR3 region has the DNA TGTGCCAGCAGCCTCTCCGGGACTAGTGCAGATACGCAGTATTTT.

This clonotype appeared many times. This chain joins TRBV2 and TRBJ1-3; 7 bases fit TRBD1. The CDR3 length is 14 residues. V shed 6 bases and J 0 bases; nucleotides not matched to a gene: 2. The germline CDR1 and CDR2 sequences are SNHLY and FYNNEI. The CDR3 loop is CASSGTDSGNTIYF. CDR3 coding DNA: TGTGCCAGCAGCGGGACAGACTCTGGAAACACCATATATTTT. Looking up the rest from reference TRBV2 and TRBJ1-3 gives the full variable domain: EPEVTQTPSHQVTQMGQEVILRCVPISNHLYFYWYRQILGQKVEFLVSFYNNEISEKSEIFDDQFSVERPDGSNFTLKIRSTKLEDSAMYFCASSGTDSGNTIYFGEGSWLTVV.

At least ten counts were recorded for this clonotype. The CDR3 nucleotides read TGTGCCAGCAGCTTAGCTGGACTAGCAGACGCCAAAAACATTCAGTACTTC. It yields the protein CASSLAGLADAKNIQYF. The V and J genes are TRBV7-8 and TRBJ2-4, with 8 bases lining up with TRBD2. The CDR3 sequence is 17 residues long. The ends lost 0 bases at V and 1 base at J; junction bases unmatched: 5. Germline V gene data show CDR1 as SGHVS and CDR2 as FQNEAQ.